The present entry profiles one T cell receptor beta chain with its context. No antigen is known for it. This entry is derived from a study of shared clonotypes between healthy human individuals. Overall study findings and caveats: Sampling involved blood alone; tissue repertoires likely differ. Of the naive CD4 clonotypes, approximately 5% were shared across several donors.

Each sorted subset replicate got 200 ng genomic DNA, 30,000 or so genomes. Clones were read by immunoSEQ multiplex PCR, and TCRdb kept only the in-frame ones, dropping some. The table has under 750,000 clones, 55% to 75% seen once; the top ten hold about 1.8%. The V gene lost 11 bases and the J gene lost 2 bases, with 13 bases spanning the gap. CDR3 length equals 12 residues. Per germline, CDR1 MNHNS and CDR2 SASEGT. CD4+ cells yielded CD45RA+ naive and CD45RA-negative memory subsets. The chain carries TRBV6-1 and TRBJ2-7, with unresolved D. Input material: memory CD4+ T cells sorted from blood. Subset of the sample: CD45RA-negative fraction. This TCR was sampled from a woman aged 30 to 39 in good health. Here the CDR3 reads CACLEQAYEQYF. The CDR3 region has the DNA TGTGCCTGTCTCGAACAAGCCTACGAGCAGTACTTC.